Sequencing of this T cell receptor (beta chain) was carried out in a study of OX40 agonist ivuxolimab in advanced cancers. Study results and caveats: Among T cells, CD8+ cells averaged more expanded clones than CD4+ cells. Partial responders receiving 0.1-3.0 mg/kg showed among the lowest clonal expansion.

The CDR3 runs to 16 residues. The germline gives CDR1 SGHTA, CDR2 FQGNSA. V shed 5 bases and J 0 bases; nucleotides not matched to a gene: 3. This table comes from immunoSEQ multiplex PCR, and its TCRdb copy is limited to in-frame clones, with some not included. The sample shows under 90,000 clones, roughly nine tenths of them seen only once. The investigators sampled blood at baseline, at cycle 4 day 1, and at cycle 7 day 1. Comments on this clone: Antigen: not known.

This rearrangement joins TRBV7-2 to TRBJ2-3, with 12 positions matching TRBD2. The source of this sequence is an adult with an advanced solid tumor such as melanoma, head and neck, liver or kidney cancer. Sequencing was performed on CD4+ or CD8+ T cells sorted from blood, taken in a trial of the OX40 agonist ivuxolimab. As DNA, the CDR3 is TGTGCCAGCAGCCTGCTAGCGGGGGGGAGCACAGATACGCAGTATTTT. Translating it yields CASSLLAGGSTDTQYF.